The clone carrying this T cell receptor (beta chain) was seen more than once but under ten times. Its specificity is not known. Germline assignment: CDR1 DFQATT and CDR2 SNEGSKA (reference sequence). V lost 0 bases and J lost 0, with 12 bases in between. The CDR3 is 16 residues long. Quantitative 5'-RACE with molecular barcodes produced the TCR beta libraries. TCRdb reprocessed the 5' RACE reads with MiXCR, giving one entry per CDR3 protein. The sample has 350,000 to 550,000 distinct CDR3 sequences; roughly 25% are singletons. This entry comes from a study of CD8 T cells in ankylosing spondylitis. Study observations and caveats: Several of the motif variants were reported before in synovial fluid and blood from reactive arthritis. In ankylosing spondylitis blood, a motif of roughly eight highly homologous TCR beta variants appeared characteristic. According to the report, clones linked to the disease were significantly enriched in matched synovial fluid samples taken from ankylosing spondylitis patients.

This chain uses TRBV20-1 with TRBJ2-1, with D possibly being TRBD1 (6 bases). Material for sequencing was blood, either unsorted or a sorted T cell fraction (not recorded which). The clonotype was recovered from a male donor with ankylosing spondylitis. The CDR3 here is CSARDRGVSSYNEQFF. The CDR3 bases are TGCAGTGCTAGAGACAGGGGAGTCAGCTCCTACAATGAGCAGTTCTTC.